A selection of T cell receptor beta chains follows, all from one sample in a study of control samples from healthy donors and cancer patients. TCRdb's table, derived via immunoSEQ multiplex PCR, lists solely in-frame clones and lacks some. The table lists around 52,000 clones, 75% to 95% of them singletons. Sequenced: PBMCs. The receptors come from a young man with colorectal cancer. The CDR3 runs from the conserved cysteine through the conserved F or W. The D gene is left open where the match is weak. The listing skips clone size in some rows; elsewhere it reads once, few, many or a size class.

clone_size	v_call	j_call	d_call	cdr3_aa	cdr3_nt
.	TRBV3-1/TRBV3-2	TRBJ2-3	TRBD2	CASSFSGGRTDTQYF	TGTGCCAGCAGCTTTAGCGGGGGGCGCACAGATACGCAGTATTTT
.	TRBV19	TRBJ1-1	TRBD1	CASYGQDPMNTEAFF	TGTGCCAGTTATGGACAGGACCCCATGAACACTGAAGCTTTCTTT
.	TRBV4-3	TRBJ2-2	.	CASSQDWGTGELFF	TGCGCCAGCAGCCAAGATTGGGGGACCGGGGAGCTGTTTTTT
.	TRBV12-5	TRBJ1-1	.	CASGLGAPRDTEAFF	TGTGCTAGTGGTTTGGGGGCTCCCAGGGACACTGAAGCTTTCTTT
.	TRBV5-6	TRBJ2-1	.	CASSLGRNEQFF	TGTGCCAGCAGCTTGGGTCGAAATGAGCAGTTCTTC
.	TRBV11-3	TRBJ2-1	.	CASSLVNGNNEQFF	TGTGCCAGCAGCTTAGTTAACGGGAACAATGAGCAGTTCTTC
few	TRBV12-5	TRBJ1-3	.	CASAEYNTIYF	TGTGCTAGTGCCGAGTACAACACCATATATTTT
once	TRBV6-6	TRBJ2-7	.	CASTSIESSYEQYF	TGTGCCAGCACTTCCATTGAGAGCTCCTACGAGCAGTACTTC
.	TRBV19	TRBJ2-6	.	CASGITGANVLTF	TGTGCCAGCGGAATAACCGGGGCCAACGTCCTGACTTTC
.	TRBV6-5	TRBJ2-1	TRBD2	CASRPPGLAYNEQFF	TGTGCCAGCAGACCACCGGGACTAGCCTACAATGAGCAGTTCTTC
.	TRBV12-3/TRBV12-4	TRBJ1-2	.	CASSSDSYGYTF	TGTGCCAGCAGTTCGGACAGCTATGGCTACACCTTC
.	TRBV7-9	TRBJ2-5	.	CASSLPWGAEETQYF	TGTGCCAGCAGCTTACCCTGGGGGGCGGAAGAGACCCAGTACTTC
once	TRBV7-8	TRBJ1-2	.	CASSLSLGGQGYGYTF	TGTGCCAGCAGCTTAAGTTTAGGGGGGCAGGGCTATGGCTACACCTTC
.	TRBV5-1	TRBJ2-3	.	CASSPVAGHLADTQYF	TGCGCCAGCAGCCCGGTGGCGGGACACCTCGCAGATACGCAGTATTTT
.	TRBV11-3	TRBJ1-1	TRBD1	CASAWDRNTEAFF	TGTGCCAGCGCATGGGACAGGAACACTGAAGCTTTCTTT
.	TRBV7-9	TRBJ1-1	.	CASSRSWQGRAEAFF	TGTGCCAGCAGCCGGTCTTGGCAGGGGAGGGCTGAAGCTTTCTTT
.	TRBV9	TRBJ1-6	.	CASSVAGSGSPLHF	TGTGCCAGCAGCGTAGCTGGGTCGGGGTCACCCCTCCACTTT
.	TRBV6-1	TRBJ1-2	.	CASSEWGGGYGYTF	TGTGCCAGCAGTGAATGGGGAGGCGGATATGGCTACACCTTC
.	TRBV4-1	TRBJ1-5	.	CASSQWGGTQHF	TGCGCCAGCAGCCAATGGGGGGGTACCCAGCATTTT
.	TRBV6-2/TRBV6-3	TRBJ1-5	TRBD1	CASSYGQGARQPQHF	TGTGCCAGCAGTTACGGACAGGGGGCAAGACAGCCCCAGCATTTT
.	TRBV24-1	TRBJ2-1	.	CATSETYNEQFF	TGTGCCACCAGTGAGACCTACAATGAGCAGTTCTTC
.	TRBV4-1	TRBJ1-5	TRBD1	CASSPRGRGDQPQHF	TGCGCCAGCAGCCCTAGGGGGCGCGGAGATCAGCCCCAGCATTTT
.	TRBV19	TRBJ1-6	.	CASNPTRVSPLHF	TGTGCCAGTAACCCCACACGAGTCTCACCCCTCCACTTT
once	TRBV7-2	TRBJ2-2	.	CASSPAYTGELFF	TGTGCCAGCAGCCCAGCATACACCGGGGAGCTGTTTTTT
.	TRBV19	TRBJ2-2	TRBD1	CASNHRQGAGYTGELFF	TGTGCCAGTAACCATAGGCAGGGGGCAGGATACACCGGGGAGCTGTTTTTT
.	TRBV7-9	TRBJ2-7	.	CASSLGRGKSYEQYF	TGTGCCAGCAGCTTGGGCAGGGGTAAATCCTACGAGCAGTACTTC
.	TRBV5-8	TRBJ1-3	.	CASSSGASGNTIYF	TGTGCCAGCAGTTCGGGGGCCTCTGGAAACACCATATATTTT
.	TRBV5-1	TRBJ1-6	.	CASSLRQGGDSPLHF	TGCGCCAGCAGCTTGCGCCAGGGTGGCGATTCACCCCTCCACTTT
.	TRBV10-3	TRBJ2-1	TRBD1	CAIGRDRSYNEQFF	TGTGCCATCGGAAGGGACAGATCCTACAATGAGCAGTTCTTC
.	TRBV19	TRBJ2-1	TRBD2	CASSIGLNGAGGRYNEQFF	TGTGCCAGTAGTATAGGGTTAAACGGAGCGGGGGGACGTTACAATGAGCAGTTCTTC
few	TRBV7-9	TRBJ1-1	.	CASSLKQAGLAMNTEAFF	TGTGCCAGCAGCTTAAAGCAAGCAGGGCTAGCGATGAACACTGAAGCTTTCTTT
once	TRBV5-4	TRBJ1-1	.	CASSLRNTEAFF	TGTGCCAGCAGCTTGAGGAACACTGAAGCTTTCTTT
.	TRBV5-1	TRBJ1-4	TRBD1	CASSSGQVEKLFF	TGCGCCAGCAGCTCTGGACAGGTCGAAAAACTGTTTTTT
.	TRBV14	TRBJ2-3	.	CASSQVPVSQTTDTQYF	TGTGCCAGCAGCCAAGTACCGGTGTCCCAGACGACAGATACGCAGTATTTT
.	TRBV4-2	TRBJ2-3	TRBD2	CASSPRGGVDTQYF	TGTGCCAGCAGCCCCCGGGGGGGTGTAGATACGCAGTATTTT
.	TRBV7-2	TRBJ1-1	.	CASSLGLMNTEAFF	TGTGCCAGCAGCTTAGGGCTCATGAACACTGAAGCTTTCTTT
.	TRBV5-4	TRBJ1-2	.	CASNTDTRRYGYTF	TGTGCCAGCAACACGGACACGCGTCGATATGGCTACACCTTC
once	TRBV11-2	TRBJ2-5	TRBD2	CASSQGTSGGGYGETQYF	TGTGCCAGCAGCCAGGGGACTAGCGGGGGCGGTTATGGAGAGACCCAGTACTTC
.	TRBV11-2	TRBJ2-5	TRBD2	CASSLLRLAGGETQYF	TGTGCCAGCAGCTTACTTCGACTAGCGGGGGGAGAGACCCAGTACTTC
.	TRBV9	TRBJ2-1	.	CASSVQEGASYNEQFF	TGTGCCAGCAGCGTACAGGAGGGGGCTTCCTACAATGAGCAGTTCTTC
.	TRBV20-1	TRBJ1-1	.	CSAPRTAEAFF	TGCAGTGCCCCGAGGACAGCCGAAGCTTTCTTT
.	TRBV5-1	TRBJ1-1	.	CASSLAGGAGGAEAFF	TGCGCCAGCAGCTTGGCCGGTGGGGCCGGTGGGGCTGAAGCTTTCTTT
.	TRBV11-2	TRBJ2-7	.	CASSLVSWEQYF	TGTGCCAGCAGCTTAGTTTCTTGGGAGCAGTACTTC
.	TRBV6-2/TRBV6-3	TRBJ1-1	.	CASSPRPNTEAFF	TGTGCCAGCAGTCCCCGGCCGAACACTGAAGCTTTCTTT
.	TRBV2	TRBJ2-1	TRBD2	CASSGGSGGLLYNEQFF	TGTGCCAGCAGTGGGGGTAGCGGGGGACTTTTATACAATGAGCAGTTCTTC
.	TRBV10-2	TRBJ2-1	TRBD2	CASSLAGGYNEQFF	TGCGCCAGCAGTCTAGCGGGGGGGTACAATGAGCAGTTCTTC
.	TRBV30	TRBJ1-1	.	CAWRNRASTEAFF	TGTGCCTGGAGGAACAGGGCGAGCACTGAAGCTTTCTTT
.	TRBV28	TRBJ1-5	TRBD1	CASRTDRGNNQPQHF	TGTGCCAGCAGGACGGACAGGGGCAACAATCAGCCCCAGCATTTT
.	TRBV4-2	TRBJ1-4	.	CASSPVSAPGGDEKLFF	TGTGCCAGCAGCCCCGTCTCCGCCCCGGGGGGCGATGAAAAACTGTTTTTT
few	TRBV4-1	TRBJ1-2	.	CASSQVRGTALF	TGCGCCAGCAGCCAAGTACGAGGAACGGCATTATTC
.	TRBV11-2	TRBJ2-1	.	CASRYVSTEQFF	TGTGCCAGCAGATACGTATCGACTGAGCAGTTCTTC
.	TRBV4-3	TRBJ2-1	TRBD2	CASSQGILAGPQFF	TGCGCCAGCAGCCAGGGGATTCTAGCGGGGCCACAGTTCTTC
.	TRBV4-1	TRBJ1-5	.	CASSRGYGNQPQHF	TGCGCCAGCAGCCGGGGGTACGGCAATCAGCCCCAGCATTTT
.	TRBV29-1	TRBJ1-1	TRBD1	CSVENTGATEAFF	TGCAGCGTTGAGAATACAGGGGCCACTGAAGCTTTCTTT
.	TRBV7-2	TRBJ2-1	.	CASSLEAGIYNEQFF	TGTGCCAGCAGCTTAGAGGCAGGAATCTACAATGAGCAGTTCTTC
.	TRBV30	TRBJ2-2	.	CAALKGTGELFF	TGTGCCGCCTTAAAGGGCACCGGGGAGCTGTTTTTT